This TCR beta chain was obtained from a study of shared clonotypes between healthy human individuals. Study conclusions and caveats: Limitation of the genetic and exposure-history diversity represented came from the few donors.

Naive CD8 cells lacked CD45RO and underwent positive selection for CCR7, leaving out terminally differentiated effector memory CD45RA+ cells. As to this clone: Its antigen is currently unknown.

This table comes from immunoSEQ multiplex PCR, and its TCRdb copy is limited to in-frame clones, with some not included. This sample carries about 580,000 clones, 95% to 98% of them seen once, and the ten largest clones take 0.25% to 0.35%. The V and J ends lost 1 base and 7 bases, in that order; junction bases with no gene match: 10. The germline V gene has CDR1 SEHNR and CDR2 FQNEAQ (reference sequence). This CDR3 contains 16 residues. The sample taken for sequencing was naive CD8+ T cells sorted from blood. The chain combines TRBV7-9 with TRBJ2-1, with 7 bases matching TRBD2. This TCR was sampled from a man in his thirties or forties in good health. The CDR3 DNA follows: TGTGCCAGCAGCTTAGTTGGAGCGGGACGAAAGAATGAGCAGTTCTTC. Amino acids: CASSLVGAGRKNEQFF.